This T cell receptor beta chain originates from a study of T cell clones after liver transplantation. Study overall: Immunosuppression withdrawal was tried within 2 years after liver transplantation in this trial. At least one year of complete immunosuppression withdrawal without enzymes over twice normal defined tolerance.

V lost 6 bases to trimming and J lost 1 base, with 10 bases between them. The CDR3 sequence is 15 residues long. Germline lookup yields CDR1 LNHDA and CDR2 SQIVND (reference sequence). Clones were sequenced by immunoSEQ multiplex PCR, and TCRdb holds only the in-frame ones, with some missing. The table has more than 95,000 clones, about nine tenths seen once. Thawed unstimulated PBMCs were FACS-sorted by CD3, CD4 and CD8 into two populations. The sequence was obtained from a human patient who received a liver transplant. Some T cells may have originated in the graft donor. The material was CD4+ T cells from blood, obtained 12 months after liver transplant. This chain joins TRBV19 and TRBJ2-6; D is uncertain. CDR3 in amino acids: CASRLEPSGANVLTF. CDR3 sequence (DNA): TGTGCCAGTAGATTAGAGCCTTCTGGGGCCAACGTCCTGACTTTC.